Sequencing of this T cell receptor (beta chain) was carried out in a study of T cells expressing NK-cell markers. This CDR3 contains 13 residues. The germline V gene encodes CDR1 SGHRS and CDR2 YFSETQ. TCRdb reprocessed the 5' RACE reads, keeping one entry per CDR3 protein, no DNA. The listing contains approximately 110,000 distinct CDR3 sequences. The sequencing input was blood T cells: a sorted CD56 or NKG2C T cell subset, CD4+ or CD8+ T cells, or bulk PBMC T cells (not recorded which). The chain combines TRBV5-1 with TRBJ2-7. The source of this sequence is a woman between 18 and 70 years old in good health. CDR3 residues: CASSPAASYEQYF.